Below are 16 T cell receptor beta chains sequenced from a single sample in a study of T cell responses to AZD1222 COVID-19 vaccine. Sequencing used immunoSEQ multiplex PCR; TCRdb keeps in-frame clones, though not all of them. The sample yields about 130,000 clones, under 95% seen once. The source material was peripheral blood, sampled on day 0 of AZD1222 vaccination. These receptors originate from an adult in good health.

The gene calls are TRBV2 and TRBJ1-5; possibly TRBD1 for D (6 bases). V was clipped by 5 bases and J by 0 bases, with 11 bases between them. The germline V gene encodes CDR1 SNHLY and CDR2 FYNNEI. CDR3 length: 15 amino acids. The CDR3 protein is CASSIYRDSNQPQHF. CDR3 DNA: TGTGCCAGCAGTATTTACAGGGATAGCAATCAGCCCCAGCATTTT.

The V and J genes are TRBV7-8 and TRBJ2-1, with TRBD2 matching 12 bases. The CDR3 runs to 13 residues. CDR1 is SGHVS and CDR2 is FQNEAQ in the germline V gene. J was trimmed by 12 bases and V by 3 bases; bases with no gene match: 3. The chain's CDR3 is CASSFGLAGRQFF. DNA for the CDR3: TGTGCCAGCAGCTTTGGACTAGCGGGAAGGCAGTTCTTC.

The CDR3: CASSAPGVGRDLLVVNEQFF. DNA for the CDR3: TGTGCCAGCAGCGCCCCTGGGGTAGGTCGGGACCTGCTCGTCGTGAATGAGCAGTTCTTC. The rearrangement links TRBV6-6 to TRBJ2-1; D tentatively fits TRBD1 or TRBD2 (5 bases each). CDR3 length equals 20 residues. Germline V gene data show CDR1 as MNHNY and CDR2 as SVGAGI (reference sequence). V was trimmed by 6 bases and J by 7 bases, leaving 34 bases between them.

The chain joins TRBV9 to TRBJ2-2; TRBD2 aligns across 7 bases. The CDR3 loop spans 14 amino acids. V dropped 1 base and J dropped 7; count of bases not matched to a gene: 4. Looked up from germline, CDR1 is SGDLS and CDR2 is YYNGEE. The chain's CDR3 is CASSVSGGGGELFF. CDR3 DNA: TGTGCCAGCAGCGTATCGGGGGGTGGCGGGGAGCTGTTTTTT.

V usage is TRBV6-6 and J usage is TRBJ1-1; tentatively, D is TRBD1 (5 bases). Trimming left V 8 bases short and J 0 bases short, with 10 bases between. From germline, CDR1 is MNHNY and CDR2 SVGAGI (reference sequence). The CDR3 totals 13 residues. The CDR3 bases are TGTGCCAGCGCAGGGCGACTGAACACTGAAGCTTTCTTT. Its translation: CASAGRLNTEAFF.

The chain recombines TRBV27 with TRBJ1-1; maybe TRBD1 (5 bases). V gave up 3 bases and J gave up 4 bases, with 15 bases separating them. CDR1 MNHEY and CDR2 SMNVEV come from the germline V gene (reference sequence). The CDR3 runs 15 residues. The CDR3 region is CASSFGSRVGTEAFF. In DNA, the CDR3 is TGTGCCAGCAGTTTCGGGTCCAGGGTGGGCACTGAAGCTTTCTTT.

V gene TRBV28 combines with J gene TRBJ1-4; tentatively, D is TRBD1 (5 bases). Trimming took 8 bases from V and 10 from J, leaving 23 bases between them. The CDR3 spans 15 residues. Looked up from germline, CDR1 is MDHEN and CDR2 is SYDVKM. The CDR3 protein is CASVTPGIRKGKLFF. The CDR3 DNA sequence: TGTGCCAGCGTGACGCCAGGGATCCGGAAGGGAAAACTGTTTTTT.

The chain joins TRBV28 to TRBJ1-6; D gene unclear. The CDR3 sequence is 14 residues long. Germline-derived CDR1 and CDR2 are MDHEN and SYDVKM. Trimming took off 7 bases at V and 7 bases at J, with 14 bases between the two ends. The CDR3 spells CASTPRGGNSPLHF. CDR3 coding DNA: TGTGCCAGCACTCCCCGGGGAGGCAATTCACCCCTCCACTTT.

V gene TRBV6-2 or TRBV6-3 combines with J gene TRBJ2-7; D is uncertain. The CDR3 sequence is 11 residues long. V shed 4 bases and J shed 3 bases, with 4 bases lying between them. The V gene's germline CDR1 is MNHEY and CDR2 SVGEGT. The CDR3 is CASSLFYEQYF. CDR3 DNA: TGTGCCAGCAGTTTGTTCTACGAGCAGTACTTC.

This rearrangement joins TRBV10-2 to TRBJ1-6; 7 nucleotides agree with TRBD1. The V gene's germline CDR1 is WSHSY and CDR2 SAAADI. This CDR3 region has 15 residues. Unmatched junction bases numbered 9, after V lost 6 bases and J lost 7 bases. This CDR3 reads CASRTTGTVNSPLHF. The CDR3 DNA sequence: TGCGCCAGCAGGACAACCGGGACAGTAAATTCACCCCTCCACTTT.

The chain couples TRBV12-3 or TRBV12-4 to TRBJ2-1; D is uncertain. The CDR3 runs 12 residues. V lost 4 bases and J lost 7, with 8 bases in between. The CDR3 here is CASSWSGNEQFF. DNA of the CDR3: TGTGCCAGCAGTTGGTCCGGAAATGAGCAGTTCTTC.

The V call is TRBV29-1, the J call TRBJ1-1, with 9 bases fitting TRBD1. The V segment lost 7 bases and the J segment 1 base; nucleotides outside the gene matches: 7. Germline V gene data show CDR1 as SQVTM and CDR2 as ANQGSEA. The CDR3 sequence is 14 residues long. The CDR3 DNA reads TGCAGCGGCACACCGGGACAGGGGAACACTGAAGCTTTCTTT. Translation gives CSGTPGQGNTEAFF.

This clone was counted a single time. The rearrangement uses TRBV20-1 and TRBJ1-2, with unresolved D. Germline V lookup: CDR1 DFQATT, CDR2 SNEGSKA (reference sequence). This CDR3 comprises 12 residues. Deletions cut 3 bases from V and 4 bases from J, with 9 bases between. Written as DNA, the CDR3 is TGCAGTGCTAGTGTCGGCAGCTATGGCTACACCTTC. It specifies CSASVGSYGYTF.

As for this clone: Different DNA sequences within this sample yield the same CDR3. The chain couples TRBV5-1 to TRBJ1-1; D is uncertain. V gave up 0 bases and J gave up 1 base, with 7 bases separating them. The CDR3 sequence is 14 residues long. Germline values: CDR1 SGHRS, CDR2 YFSETQ. The CDR3 coding sequence is TGCGCCAGCAGCTTGGCCGTGGGGAACACTGAAGCTTTCTTT. This codes for CASSLAVGNTEAFF.

The V and J genes are TRBV7-8 and TRBJ2-2, with unresolved D. Germline assignment: CDR1 SGHVS and CDR2 FQNEAQ. Trimming removed 5 bases from V and 3 bases from J, with 1 base in between. The CDR3 sequence is 11 residues long. CDR3 sequence (DNA): TGTGCCAGCAGCCACACCGGGGAGCTGTTTTTT. This sequence encodes CASSHTGELFF.

The chain employs TRBV9 and TRBJ2-7; D not resolved. V lost 0 bases and J lost 3, with 4 bases in between. There are 12 residues in the CDR3. Germline CDR1 SGDLS, CDR2 YYNGEE. CDR3 sequence reads: CASSVGDYEQYF. The CDR3 nucleotides read TGTGCCAGCAGCGTAGGGGACTACGAGCAGTACTTC.